This T cell receptor (beta chain) was identified in a study of cytomegalovirus exposure and HLA in healthy donors. Findings of the study overall: Specificity of a few CMV-associated chains for CMV antigens was verified in vitro.

Primers: 60 Vbeta forward and 13 Jbeta reverse. TCRdb's table, derived via immunoSEQ multiplex PCR, lists solely in-frame clones and lacks some. The sample holds around 150,000 clones, around four fifths seen once. A remark on this clone: The antigen is unknown. This specimen includes other DNA sequences encoding the same CDR3.

The CDR3 has 14 amino acids. Germline values: CDR1 MDHEN, CDR2 SYDVKM. V lost 6 bases to trimming and J lost 3 bases; unmatched junction nucleotides: 4. This sequence was found in a man younger than 35 in good health and CMV-seropositive. Specimen: PBMCs. This rearrangement joins TRBV28 to TRBJ1-3, with 8 bases matching TRBD1. The CDR3 sequence is CASRPGTGGNTIYF. The CDR3 nucleotides read TGTGCCAGCAGACCAGGGACAGGTGGAAACACCATATATTTT.